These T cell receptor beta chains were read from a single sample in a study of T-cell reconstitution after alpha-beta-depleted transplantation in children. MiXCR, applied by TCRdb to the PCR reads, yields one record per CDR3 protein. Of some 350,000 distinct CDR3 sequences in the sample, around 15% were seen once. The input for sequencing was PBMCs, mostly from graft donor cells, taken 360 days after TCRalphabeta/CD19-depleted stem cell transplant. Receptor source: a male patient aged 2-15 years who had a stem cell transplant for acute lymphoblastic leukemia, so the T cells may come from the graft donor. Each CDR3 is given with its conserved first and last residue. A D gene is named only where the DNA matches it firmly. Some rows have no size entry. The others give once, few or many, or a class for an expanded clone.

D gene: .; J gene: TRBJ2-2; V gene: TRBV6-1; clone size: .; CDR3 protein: CASSTRDGLLTGELFF; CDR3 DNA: TGTGCCAGCAGTACCCGGGACGGACTATTGACCGGGGAGCTGTTTTTT
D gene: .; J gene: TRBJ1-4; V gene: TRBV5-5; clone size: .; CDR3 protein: CASSLSGLEKLFF; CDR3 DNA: TGTGCCAGCAGCTTGAGCGGGTTGGAAAAACTGTTTTTT
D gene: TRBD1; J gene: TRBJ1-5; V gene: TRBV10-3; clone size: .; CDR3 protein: CAISESGQGTQPQHF; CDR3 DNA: TGTGCCATCAGTGAGTCGGGACAGGGCACTCAGCCCCAGCATTTT
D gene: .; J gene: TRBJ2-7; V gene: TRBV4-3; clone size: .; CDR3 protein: CASSHGRDPGVEQYF; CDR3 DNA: TGCGCCAGCAGCCATGGGCGGGACCCGGGAGTCGAGCAGTACTTC
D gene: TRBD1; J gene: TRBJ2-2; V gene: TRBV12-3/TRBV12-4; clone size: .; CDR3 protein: CASSPDRGTGELFF; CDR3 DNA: TGTGCCAGCAGCCCAGACAGGGGTACCGGGGAGCTGTTTTTT
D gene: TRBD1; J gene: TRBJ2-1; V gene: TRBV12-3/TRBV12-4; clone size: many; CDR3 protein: CASTTGTGYNEQFF; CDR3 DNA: TGTGCCAGCACCACCGGGACAGGGTACAATGAGCAGTTCTTC
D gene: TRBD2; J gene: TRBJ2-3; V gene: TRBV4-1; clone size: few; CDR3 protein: CASSQEGYSKREFPTVTDTQYF; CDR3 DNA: TGCGCCAGCAGCCAAGAAGGGTACTCTAAGCGGGAGTTCCCCACCGTCACAGATACGCAGTATTTT
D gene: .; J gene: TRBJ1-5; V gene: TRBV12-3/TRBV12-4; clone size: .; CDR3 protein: CASSLAVGVGTEPQHF; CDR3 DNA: TGTGCCAGCAGTTTAGCGGTGGGGGTGGGGACCGAGCCCCAGCATTTT
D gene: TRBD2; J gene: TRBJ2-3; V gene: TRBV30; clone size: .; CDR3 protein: CAWSLLAVTDTQYF; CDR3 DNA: TGTGCCTGGAGTTTGCTAGCGGTCACAGATACGCAGTATTTT
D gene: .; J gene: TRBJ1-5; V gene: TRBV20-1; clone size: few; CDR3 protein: CSARWAERGPQHF; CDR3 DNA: TGCAGTGCTAGATGGGCGGAGAGGGGGCCCCAGCATTTT
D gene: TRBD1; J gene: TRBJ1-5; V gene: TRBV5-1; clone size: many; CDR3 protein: CASSPGQGNQPQHF; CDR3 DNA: TGTGCCAGCAGTCCCGGACAGGGCAATCAGCCCCAGCATTTT
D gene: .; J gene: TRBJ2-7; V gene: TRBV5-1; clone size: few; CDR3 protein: CASSLDGILYEQYF; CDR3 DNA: TGCGCCAGCAGCCTGGACGGCATCTTATACGAGCAGTACTTC
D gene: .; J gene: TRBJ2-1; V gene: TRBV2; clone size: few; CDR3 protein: CASSDMAGEQFF; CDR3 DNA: TGTGCCAGCAGTGATATGGCGGGTGAGCAGTTCTTC
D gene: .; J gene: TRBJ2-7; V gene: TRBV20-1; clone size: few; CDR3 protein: CSADRLLAAEQYF; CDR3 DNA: TGCAGTGCGGACAGACTGTTAGCGGCCGAGCAGTACTTC
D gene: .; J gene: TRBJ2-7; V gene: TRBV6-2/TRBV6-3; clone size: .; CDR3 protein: CASSYSIWQGNSYEQYF; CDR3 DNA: TGTGCCAGCAGTTACTCGATCTGGCAGGGGAACTCCTACGAGCAGTACTTC
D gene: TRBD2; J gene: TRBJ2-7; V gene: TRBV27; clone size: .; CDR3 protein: CASSLLTSGRSEQYF; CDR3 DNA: TGTGCCAGCAGTCTCTTAACTAGCGGGAGGAGTGAGCAGTACTTC
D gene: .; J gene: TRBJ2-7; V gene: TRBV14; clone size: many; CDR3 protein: CASSQHLETGYHEQYF; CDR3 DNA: TGTGCCAGCAGCCAACACCTCGAAACAGGGTATCACGAGCAGTACTTC
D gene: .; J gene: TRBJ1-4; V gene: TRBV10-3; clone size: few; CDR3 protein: CAISDGATNEKLFF; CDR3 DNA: TGTGCCATCAGTGACGGAGCAACTAATGAAAAACTGTTTTTT
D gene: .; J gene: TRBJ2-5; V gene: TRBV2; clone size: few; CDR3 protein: CASTDRGWGETQYF; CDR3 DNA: TGTGCCAGCACCGACCGGGGATGGGGGGAGACCCAGTACTTC
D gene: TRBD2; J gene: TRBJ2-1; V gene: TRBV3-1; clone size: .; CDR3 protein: CASSPRGGRAYFQFF; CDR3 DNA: TGTGCCAGCAGCCCAAGGGGCGGGAGGGCCTATTTTCAGTTCTTC
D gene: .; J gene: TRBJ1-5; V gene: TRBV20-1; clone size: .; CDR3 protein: CSALQGYSNQPQHF; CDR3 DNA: TGCAGTGCTTTACAGGGTTATAGCAATCAGCCCCAGCATTTT
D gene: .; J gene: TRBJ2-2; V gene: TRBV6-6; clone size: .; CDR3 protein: CASFLRVTGELFF; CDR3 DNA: TGTGCCAGCTTCCTGCGAGTGACCGGGGAGCTGTTTTTT
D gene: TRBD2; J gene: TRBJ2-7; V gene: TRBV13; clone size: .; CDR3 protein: CASSSQRLAGGYEQYF; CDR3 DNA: TGTGCCAGCAGCTCCCAACGACTAGCGGGAGGGTACGAGCAGTACTTC
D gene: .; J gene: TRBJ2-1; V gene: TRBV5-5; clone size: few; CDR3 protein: CASSLADSHNEQFF; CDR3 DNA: TGTGCCAGCAGCTTGGCCGACAGTCACAATGAGCAGTTCTTC
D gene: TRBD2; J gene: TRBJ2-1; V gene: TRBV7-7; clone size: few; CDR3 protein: CASSFGAGGLNEQFF; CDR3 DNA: TGTGCTAGCAGCTTCGGCGCGGGAGGACTCAATGAGCAGTTCTTC
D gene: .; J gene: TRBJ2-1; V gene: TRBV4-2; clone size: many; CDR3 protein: CASSQGPLGGEQFF; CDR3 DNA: TGTGCCAGCAGCCAAGGTCCCCTAGGGGGTGAGCAGTTCTTC
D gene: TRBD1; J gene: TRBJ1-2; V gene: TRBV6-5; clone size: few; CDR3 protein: CASSRGGGLYGYTF; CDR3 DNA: TGTGCCAGCAGTCGCGGAGGGGGCTTATATGGCTACACCTTC
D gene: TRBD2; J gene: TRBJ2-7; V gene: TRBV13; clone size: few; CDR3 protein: CASSFGTSGRAYEQYF; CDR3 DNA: TGTGCCAGCAGCTTTGGGACTAGCGGGAGGGCCTACGAGCAGTACTTC
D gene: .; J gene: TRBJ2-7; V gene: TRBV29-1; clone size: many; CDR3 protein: CSVAVNVGYEQYF; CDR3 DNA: TGCAGCGTTGCAGTTAATGTTGGCTACGAGCAGTACTTC
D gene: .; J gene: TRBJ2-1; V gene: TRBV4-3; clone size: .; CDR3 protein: CASSQEWGSGDNEQFF; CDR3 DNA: TGCGCCAGCAGCCAAGAATGGGGCAGCGGAGACAATGAGCAGTTCTTC
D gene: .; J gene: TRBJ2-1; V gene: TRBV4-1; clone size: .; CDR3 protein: CASSGASGTPASYNEQFF; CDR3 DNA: TGCGCCAGCAGCGGGGCCTCCGGGACACCTGCCTCCTACAATGAGCAGTTCTTC
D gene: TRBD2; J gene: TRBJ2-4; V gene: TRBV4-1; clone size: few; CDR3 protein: CASSLSGTRYF; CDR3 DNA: TGCGCCAGCAGCCTCTCCGGGACTAGATACTTC
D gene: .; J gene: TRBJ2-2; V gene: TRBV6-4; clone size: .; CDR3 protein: CASPGGTASTGELFF; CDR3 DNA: TGTGCCAGCCCCGGAGGGACTGCTTCTACCGGGGAGCTGTTTTTT
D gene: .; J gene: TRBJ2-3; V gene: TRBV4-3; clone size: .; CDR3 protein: CASSQHGGGVFTDTQYF; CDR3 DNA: TGCGCCAGCAGCCAACACGGAGGGGGGGTATTCACAGATACGCAGTATTTT
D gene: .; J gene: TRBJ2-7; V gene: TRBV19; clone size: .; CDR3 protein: CASSIPPWDCSYEQYF; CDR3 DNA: TGTGCCAGTAGTATCCCCCCCTGGGACTGCTCCTACGAGCAGTACTTC
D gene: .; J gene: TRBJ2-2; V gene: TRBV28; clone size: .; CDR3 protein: CASSSPPGSLNTGELFF; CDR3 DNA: TGTGCCAGCAGTTCCCCCCCAGGGAGCCTGAACACCGGGGAGCTGTTTTTT
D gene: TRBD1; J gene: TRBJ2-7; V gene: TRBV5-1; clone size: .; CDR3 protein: CASSLGGQGGYEQYF; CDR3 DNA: TGCGCCAGCAGCTTGGGAGGACAGGGAGGCTACGAGCAGTACTTC
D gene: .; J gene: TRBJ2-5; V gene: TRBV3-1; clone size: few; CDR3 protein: CASSQDTGQETQYF; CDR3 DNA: TGTGCCAGCAGCCAAGATACAGGCCAAGAGACCCAGTACTTC
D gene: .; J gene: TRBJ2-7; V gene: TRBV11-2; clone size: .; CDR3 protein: CASSLVGAGPYEQYF; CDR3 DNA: TGTGCCAGCAGCTTGGTGGGAGCAGGGCCCTACGAGCAGTACTTC
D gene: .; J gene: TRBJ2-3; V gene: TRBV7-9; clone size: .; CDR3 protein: CASRAGRASSTDTQYF; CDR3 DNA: TGTGCCAGCAGGGCCGGTAGGGCCAGCAGCACAGATACGCAGTATTTT
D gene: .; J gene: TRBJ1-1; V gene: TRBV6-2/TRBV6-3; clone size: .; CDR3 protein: CASSYQGEEAFF; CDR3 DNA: TGTGCCAGCAGTTACCAGGGTGAAGAAGCTTTCTTT
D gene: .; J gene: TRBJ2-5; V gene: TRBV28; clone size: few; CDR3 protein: CASGLSTGYETQYF; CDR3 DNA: TGTGCCAGCGGACTCTCAACAGGGTATGAGACCCAGTACTTC
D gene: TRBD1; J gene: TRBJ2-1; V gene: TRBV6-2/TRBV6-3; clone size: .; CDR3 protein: CASHTGGQGPYNEQFF; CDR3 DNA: TGTGCCAGCCACACGGGGGGACAGGGGCCCTACAATGAGCAGTTCTTC
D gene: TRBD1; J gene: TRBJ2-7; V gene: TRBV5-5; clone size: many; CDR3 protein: CASSTDRDRDEQYF; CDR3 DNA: TGTGCCAGCAGCACCGACCGGGACAGGGACGAGCAGTACTTC
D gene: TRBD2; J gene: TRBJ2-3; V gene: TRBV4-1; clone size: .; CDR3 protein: CASSQRLAGVTDTQYF; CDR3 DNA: TGCGCCAGCAGCCAACGTCTAGCGGGAGTTACAGATACGCAGTATTTT
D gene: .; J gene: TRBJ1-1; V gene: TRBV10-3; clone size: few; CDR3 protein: CAISESVIGRNTEAFF; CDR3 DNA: TGTGCCATCAGTGAGTCCGTGATTGGACGGAACACTGAAGCTTTCTTT
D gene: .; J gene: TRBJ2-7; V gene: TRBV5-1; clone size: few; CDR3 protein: CASSLVVRDYEQYF; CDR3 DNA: TGCGCCAGCAGCTTGGTCGTGAGGGATTACGAGCAGTACTTC
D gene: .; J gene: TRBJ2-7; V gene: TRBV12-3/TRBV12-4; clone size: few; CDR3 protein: CATNPRGPTYEQYF; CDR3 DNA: TGTGCCACAAACCCCCGGGGCCCCACCTACGAGCAGTACTTC
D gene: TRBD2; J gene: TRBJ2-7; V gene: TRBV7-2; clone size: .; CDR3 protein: CASSLRVGGDYEQYF; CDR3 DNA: TGTGCCAGCAGCTTACGTGTGGGAGGGGACTACGAGCAGTACTTC
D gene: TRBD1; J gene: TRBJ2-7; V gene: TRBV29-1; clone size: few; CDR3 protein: CSVVPGTETSYEQYF; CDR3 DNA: TGCAGCGTCGTTCCCGGGACAGAAACCAGCTACGAGCAGTACTTC
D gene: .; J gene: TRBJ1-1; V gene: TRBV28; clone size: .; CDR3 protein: CASIRGLEAFF; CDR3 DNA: TGTGCCAGCATCCGGGGGCTTGAAGCTTTCTTT